Listed below are T cell receptor beta chains from one sample, sequenced in a study of early T cells in non-severe SARS-CoV-2 infection. MiXCR was run by TCRdb on the 5' RACE reads, yielding one entry per CDR3 protein. The sample includes fewer than 100,000 distinct CDR3 sequences, 5% to 7% of them seen just once. The sample comprised whole blood. The source of these receptors is an adult who was a healthcare worker with PCR-confirmed SARS-CoV-2 infection or an uninfected control (not recorded which). Each CDR3 is given with its conserved first and last residue. A D gene is named only where the DNA matches it firmly. Size is omitted from some rows. Given values are once, few, many or a class for expanded clones.

>TRBV19|many|TRBD1|13|TRBJ2-1
CASSSSGGYEQFF
TGTGCCAGTAGTAGCTCAGGGGGCTATGAGCAGTTCTTC
>TRBV29-1|.|.|12|TRBJ1-3
CSVDSGGNTIYF
TGCAGCGTTGACTCCGGTGGAAACACCATATATTTT
>TRBV11-2|many|.|13|TRBJ2-2
CASSLAGTGELFF
TGTGCCAGCAGCTTGGCAGGTACCGGGGAGCTGTTTTTT
>TRBV4-3|.|TRBD1|15|TRBJ1-2
CASSQDIGDRAGYTF
TGCGCCAGCAGCCAAGATATCGGGGACAGGGCCGGCTACACCTTC
>TRBV27|few|.|16|TRBJ1-2
CASSLSGAGGVYGYTF
TGTGCCAGCAGTTTATCGGGGGCAGGTGGGGTTTATGGCTACACCTTC
>TRBV6-6|few|.|15|TRBJ2-1
CASHSQRKTYNEQFF
TGTGCCAGCCACTCCCAGCGGAAAACCTACAATGAGCAGTTCTTC
>TRBV27|many|.|15|TRBJ1-1
CASNRGVPMNTEAFF
TGTGCCAGCAATAGGGGGGTCCCAATGAACACTGAAGCTTTCTTT
>TRBV20-1|.|TRBD2|17|TRBJ2-1
CSARGYVWLAAYNEQFF
TGCAGTGCTAGAGGTTACGTTTGGCTAGCGGCCTACAATGAGCAGTTCTTC
>TRBV25-1|many|TRBD1|15|TRBJ2-7
CASSTPGTGIYEQYF
TGTGCCAGCAGTACCCCCGGGACAGGGATTTACGAGCAGTACTTC
>TRBV5-1|many|.|13|TRBJ1-4
CASSFTGAEKLFF
TGCGCCAGCAGCTTTACGGGGGCAGAAAAACTGTTTTTT
>TRBV3-1|many|.|14|TRBJ2-1
CASSAGTTYNEQFF
TGTGCCAGCTCCGCCGGGACAACCTACAATGAGCAGTTCTTC
>TRBV5-6|.|TRBD1|15|TRBJ1-4
CASSLSVGQQEKLFF
TGTGCCAGCAGCCTCTCAGTGGGACAGCAAGAAAAACTGTTTTTT
>TRBV11-2|many|.|13|TRBJ1-1
CASSTTENTEAFF
TGTGCCAGCAGCACCACAGAGAACACTGAAGCTTTCTTT
>TRBV7-6|many|.|13|TRBJ2-5
CASSESRFETQYF
TGTGCCAGCAGCGAGAGTCGATTTGAGACCCAGTACTTC
>TRBV2|many|.|15|TRBJ2-5
CASNPGTADQETQYF
TGTGCCAGCAACCCCGGGACGGCCGATCAAGAGACCCAGTACTTC
>TRBV20-1|few|.|11|TRBJ2-7
CSVGAGIGQYF
TGCAGTGTTGGAGCCGGGATTGGGCAGTACTTC
>TRBV5-1|.|.|16|TRBJ2-1
CASSSDGIGVYNEQFF
TGCGCCAGCAGCTCGGACGGGATAGGGGTATACAATGAGCAGTTCTTC
>TRBV30|.|.|15|TRBJ2-7
CAWGFDRGGIYEQYF
TGTGCCTGGGGGTTTGACCGAGGGGGGATCTACGAGCAGTACTTC
>TRBV7-6|many|TRBD2|16|TRBJ2-5
CASSLAASGRGETQYF
TGTGCCAGCAGCTTAGCGGCTAGCGGGAGAGGAGAGACCCAGTACTTC
>TRBV6-4|few|.|11|TRBJ2-1
CASLYNNEQFF
TGTGCCAGCTTGTACAACAATGAGCAGTTCTTC
>TRBV5-4|many|TRBD1|15|TRBJ1-3
CASSPDRSSGNTIYF
TGTGCCAGCAGCCCGGACAGGAGCTCTGGAAACACCATATATTTT
>TRBV20-1|few|.|10|TRBJ2-7
CSAREYEQYF
TGCAGTGCTAGGGAATACGAGCAGTACTTC
>TRBV12-2|few|.|17|TRBJ1-1
CASRLAVTGTGVTEAFF
TGTGCAAGTCGCTTAGCGGTTACCGGGACAGGGGTCACTGAAGCTTTCTTT
>TRBV20-1|many|.|13|TRBJ2-3
CSAQDRPRDTQYF
TGCAGTGCTCAGGACAGACCCCGGGATACGCAGTATTTT
>TRBV7-2|many|TRBD2|14|TRBJ2-7
CASSWTSGSYEQYF
TGTGCCAGCAGCTGGACTAGCGGGAGTTACGAGCAGTACTTC